The text below deals with one TCR beta chain. The antigen it binds to is not known. No base quality values were provided; no much bigger clone lies one nucleotide off. The sample comes from a study of T cell responses to AZD1222 COVID-19 vaccine (dated by TCRdb to about 2021). Describing the broader study: TCR sequencing was performed for roughly 240 trial participants, of whom roughly 200 were given two doses of AZD1222 and 26 were given two doses of MenACWY control vaccine. Trial participants were enrolled by age into 18-55, 56-69 and 70-plus year subgroups, with around 150, 28 and 57 TCR-sequenced participants respectively.

Points the paper makes about the study in general: Spike-specific TCR breadth and depth rose significantly after two AZD1222 doses compared with day 0 and with MenACWY recipients. No day 14 peak-response samples were available, so repertoires were characterized only after the peak T cell response. CD4 TCRs associated with the vaccine covered the entire spike protein, and the dominant responses were in regions 160-218 and 743-854. Nearly half of unique spike-specific TCRs reportedly recognized epitopes outside regions mutated in the B.1.351 and B.1.1.7 variants. The 56-69-year group was small, and its depth increase did not reach significance, likely because of low power. Participants were mostly white British, with more females than males. The authors suggested clonal diversity may have been underestimated. Conclusions about previously exposed vaccinees are limited, since just six AZD1222 recipients were seropositive for SARS-CoV-2 at baseline.

The CDR3, from cysteine to phenylalanine, totals 14 residues. Only the CDR3 region is kept as DNA, spanning 42 bases read in frame from base 1. The germline V gene (reference sequence) supplies CDR1 SGHNT and CDR2 YYREEE. Deletion took 3 bases off V and 5 bases off J, with a span of 14 bases between the germline ends. Explained via the paper, the time point label denotes: about 28 days (+/-7) after the second vaccine dose. The treatment or condition label of this sample denotes: meningococcal conjugate vaccine given as trial control. Vaccinee samples came from UK trials COV001 and COV002, including a single-blind randomized controlled phase 2/3 trial of AZD1222 (ChAdOx1 nCoV-19) in healthy adults. For TCRbeta chain sequencing, PBMC samples from trial participants were taken at day 0 and at day 28 after the second dose. The CDR3 regions of human TCRbeta chains were analyzed by immunosequencing. The source study handled its data this way. Repertoire TCRs were matched against a reference library of SARS-CoV-2-specific TCRs generated with the MIRA antigen-specificity platform. Breadth was defined as the fraction of unique TCRs that were SARS-CoV-2-associated. Depth was defined as the fraction of total T cells that were SARS-CoV-2-associated. Using the MIRA data, each spike-specific TCR was assigned both to the spike region to which the TCR was reactive and to a CD4 or CD8 class. Log10-transformed breadth and depth values were compared by one-way ANOVA with Sidak's multiple comparisons tests. In TCRdb, the immuneACCESS table is reduced to in-frame sequences with V and J assigned. These tables do not hold every clone; where another copy was compared, an unresolved V gene accounts for under half, and the others remain unexplained. V, J and clone size are taken as reported in that table, and D and trimming were inferred from the DNA itself. This sample gives around 150,000 clones in total; roughly 85% of them show up just once. Clones ranked in the top ten supply about 7.9% of the sample.

Sequenced here: peripheral blood, sampled 28 days after the second dose of the MenACWY control vaccine. This clonotype was sampled from an adult who received the MenACWY meningococcal vaccine as a control. The V and J segments used are TRBV5-4 and TRBJ1-2; the D gene is possibly TRBD1, with 6 bases matching. Here the CDR3 is given as CASSYQGRGYGYTF. The DNA sequence is as follows: TGTGCCAGCAGCTATCAGGGGAGAGGGTATGGCTACACCTTC.